The entry below describes one TCR beta chain. The target of this receptor is not known. There are no base qualities to consult, and no much larger clone falls within one base. Systemically healthy Caucasian individuals from Russia, over 30 in total and aged about 6 to 100 years, were included as donors. Each donor gave ten milliliters of peripheral blood, collected into EDTA-treated Vacutainer tubes. Ficoll-Paque density-gradient centrifugation was used to isolate PBMCs, with at least 7 million obtained per sample. Trizol reagent was used to extract total RNA from the PBMCs, yielding at least 5 micrograms per sample. Naive CD45RAhigh/CD27high T cell percentages were measured by flow cytometry on a PBMC aliquot from every donor. This sample was included in a study of blood T cells in healthy people across ages (dated by TCRdb to between 2015 and 2017). Regarding the complete study: In model experiments, template switching captured roughly one uniquely barcoded TCR beta cDNA molecule for every two T cells. Using deep sequencing normalized with unique cDNA molecular identifiers, the study measured how TCR beta repertoire diversity changes with age. To avoid experimental bias, donors of different ages were distributed randomly across sequencing lanes. Donors were grouped into four age groups: young (average approximately 16 years), middle-aged (39), aged (approximately 58) and long-lived (around 80). Using the same blood draw, the study looked at two additional independent replicas of 1 million unique cDNA reads for two donors, one aged 18 to 30 and the other aged 80 or older. The study at large found these results: As age increased, observed TCR beta diversity per million T cells dropped in a roughly linear way, and a significant reduction was already evident by age roughly 40. Estimates of total diversity from one million sequenced T cells were regarded as lower bounds and underestimates. The percentage of naive T cells measured by flow cytometry correlated strongly with observed TCR beta diversity. The CMV infection status of donors was not known, potentially confounding age-related changes in expanded clonotypes. Compared with the aged group, the long-lived group had more naive CD4+ T cells, fewer expanded clones and increased TCR diversity, suggesting age selection. Bulk unsorted PBMC profiling prevented conclusive comparison of naive and antigen-experienced compartments.

From a lookup of the germline V gene, CDR1 and CDR2 are SGHNT and YENEEA. The CDR3, cysteine through phenylalanine, is 16 amino acids long. The CDR3 DNA has 48 bases and is translated from base 1. V and J are truncated by 0 bases and 1 base respectively, leaving an intervening sequence of 9 bases. Library preparation employed 5' RACE. Instrument used: Illumina HiSeq 2500. The second PCR ran for about 6 to 12 cycles and used a J-beta primer mix along with a sample-barcoded 5' primer. A template-switch 5' adaptor carrying 12 random nucleotides introduced a unique molecular identifier onto each TCR beta cDNA molecule. Each sample yielded at least 3 million CDR3-containing paired-end reads. First-strand cDNA was synthesized from all RNA with the Mint cDNA synthesis kit, primed by a TRBC-specific oligonucleotide. Following uracil-DNA glycosylase treatment, all cDNA underwent a first 18-cycle PCR with the universal primers M1SS and BC2_uni_R. In the paper's pipeline: Normalization of each sample was performed by random selection of 1 million high-quality reads, each carrying a distinct molecular identifier. Reads sharing molecular identifiers were discarded rather than binned into consensus sequences. MiTCR, with a Q25 quality threshold and the strictest error-elimination algorithm, was used for CDR3 identification, clonotype clustering and error correction. Lower-bound total TCR beta diversity was estimated with a nonparametric unseen species model using Euler transformation. Using fastp at Q25 and MiXCR, TCRdb reprocessed the public reads and kept productive beta chains. Under each unique CDR3 protein, matching rows form one entry showing the most common genes and DNA. TCRdb's processing, not the study's, gives the V and J calls here. The sample table contains approximately 810,000 distinct CDR3 sequences; only one count was recorded for 25% to 35% of them. 17% of the sample rests with the top ten.

The sequence was obtained from an elderly woman in good health. Sequencing input: blood. The chain is assembled from TRBV11-3 and TRBJ2-2, with the D gene too uncertain to name. The nucleotide sequence reads as follows: TGTGCCAGCAGCTTAGAACGGAGCTTGAACACCGGGGAGCTGTTTTTT. Translated, it reads CASSLERSLNTGELFF. Where the CDR3 stops, the reference TRBV11-3 and TRBJ2-2 genes take over; the full variable domain is EAGVVQSPRYKIIEKKQPVAFWCNPISGHNTLYWYLQNLGQGPELLIRYENEEAVDDSQLPKDRFSAERLKGVDSTLKIQPAELGDSAVYLCASSLERSLNTGELFFGEGSRLTVL.